Detailed here is one T cell receptor (beta chain). Its antigen is as yet unknown. Primers for the PCR totalled 60 Vbeta and 13 Jbeta. Clones were sequenced by immunoSEQ multiplex PCR, and TCRdb holds only the in-frame ones, with some missing. The sample has about 130,000 clones; about 83% are singletons. This record comes from a study of cytomegalovirus exposure and HLA in healthy donors. General observations from the study: Among the CMV-associated chains, three were confirmed in vitro as specific for CMV antigens. Reportedly, a later analysis found an Asian-associated ancestry cluster had fewer N-insertions than the approximately 670-donor mean. It was likely that a cluster of highly shared sequence variants was a sequencing artifact. The authors later found TCR association rates varying by HLA locus, with DRB1 most and HLA-C fewest.

The CDR3 is 14 amino acids. From germline, CDR1 is MNHNY and CDR2 SVGAGI (reference sequence). The V and J ends lost 6 bases and 0 bases respectively, with 9 bases between them. The sequence was obtained from a woman in her forties in good health and CMV-seropositive. Sequencing used PBMCs. J is TRBJ1-5 and V is TRBV6-6; D is undetermined. The CDR3 nucleotides read TGTGCCAGCAGACTCCAGGATAGCAATCAGCCCCAGCATTTT. Its protein product is CASRLQDSNQPQHF.